This passage covers 9 T cell receptor beta chains from one sample sequenced in a study of healthy donors' naive CD4 and CD8 T cells. A linear amplification protocol produced the TCR libraries from about 510 ng of total RNA. TCRdb reanalysed the reads using MiXCR and keeps one entry per CDR3 protein. The repertoire holds about 180,000 distinct CDR3 sequences, with 65% to 75% as singletons. Specimen: naive CD4+ and CD8+ T cells sorted from blood, pooled from several donors. These receptors were taken from a pool of human donors in good health; the sample pools cells from several healthy donors.

The rearrangement links TRBV12-3 or TRBV12-4 to TRBJ2-7; 11 bases align to TRBD2. J gave up 1 base and V 5 bases, and 16 bases lay outside the gene matches. CDR3 length: 19 amino acids. The CDR3: CASSPGRKLASGRSYEQYF. As DNA, the CDR3 is TGTGCCAGCAGTCCCGGGAGAAAACTTGCTAGCGGGAGGTCCTACGAGCAGTACTTC.

The gene calls are TRBV29-1 and TRBJ2-1; 10 nucleotides align to TRBD2. Trimming cost V 6 bases and J 8 bases; bases outside gene matches: 10. CDR1 is SQVTM and CDR2 is ANQGSEA in the germline V gene. The CDR3 runs to 14 residues. DNA for the CDR3: TGCAGCGTGAGCATACTAGCGGGACTCGATGAGCAGTTCTTC. Translation: CSVSILAGLDEQFF.

The rearrangement links TRBV11-2 to TRBJ2-1; D call uncertain. Germline V lookup: CDR1 SGHAT, CDR2 FQNNGV. Trimming took 6 bases from V and 10 from J, leaving 10 bases between them. This CDR3 comprises 11 residues. CDR3 protein: CASRRSTEQFF. The CDR3 DNA reads TGTGCCAGCAGACGATCCACAGAGCAGTTCTTC.

The V call is TRBV6-5, the J call TRBJ1-1, with a tentative D call TRBD1 (6 bases). V dropped 2 bases and J dropped 3 bases, with 7 bases sitting between them. Germline V gene sequence: CDR1 MNHEY, CDR2 SVGAGI. The CDR3 has 13 amino acids. The CDR3 DNA follows: TGTGCCAGCAGTTACGCAGGGGACACTGAAGCTTTCTTT. Residues: CASSYAGDTEAFF.

The chain uses TRBV6-5 and TRBJ2-7; a weak D match, TRBD1 (5 bases). CDR1 and CDR2 from the germline V gene are MNHEY and SVGAGI. The CDR3 is 12 residues long. Trimming stripped 7 bases from V and 3 bases from J, with 10 bases between. Here the CDR3 DNA reads TGTGCCAGCATTTCAGGGATCTACGAGCAGTACTTC. This translates into CASISGIYEQYF.

This clonotype was counted only a few times. V gene TRBV29-1 combines with J gene TRBJ2-1; no definite D call. There are 11 residues in the CDR3. The V gene lost 3 bases and the J gene lost 4 bases, with 4 bases spanning the gap. Germline CDR1 SQVTM, CDR2 ANQGSEA. This CDR3 is CSVEEYNEQFF. CDR3 DNA: TGCAGCGTTGAGGAGTACAATGAGCAGTTCTTC.

The chain employs TRBV19 and TRBJ1-5, with 7 bases aligning to TRBD1. This CDR3 region has 15 residues. The germline V gene encodes CDR1 LNHDA and CDR2 SQIVND (reference sequence). The J segment lost 5 bases and the V segment lost 3 bases, leaving 7 bases of the junction unmatched. The CDR3 nucleotides are TGTGCCAGTAGTATCTTCTCAGGGGGATATCAGCCCCAGCATTTT. It is translated as CASSIFSGGYQPQHF.

The J gene is TRBJ1-2, the V gene TRBV29-1; tentative D call: TRBD1 (5 bases). Germline CDR1 and CDR2: SQVTM and ANQGSEA. The CDR3 loop spans 12 amino acids. V was trimmed by 3 bases and J by 6 bases, leaving 11 bases between them. CDR3 region: CSVDRQGDGYTF. The CDR3 coding sequence is TGCAGCGTTGATAGGCAGGGTGATGGCTACACCTTC.

The J gene is TRBJ1-5, the V gene TRBV19; the D is unclear. This CDR3 spans 14 amino acids. Trimming pared 7 bases from V and 0 bases from J, leaving 10 bases between. The V gene's germline CDR1 is LNHDA and CDR2 SQIVND (reference sequence). The CDR3, as DNA: TGTGCCAGTAATACAGATTATAGCAATCAGCCCCAGCATTTT. Translating it yields CASNTDYSNQPQHF.